This TCR beta chain came from a study of neurological immune-mediated disorders. TCRdb re-called the 5' RACE reads with MiXCR, one entry per CDR3 protein. The sample includes around 50,000 distinct CDR3 sequences, roughly 17% of them seen just once. Volunteers at a blood bank in Maryland, USA, were the healthy controls. The starting material, 2 million PBMCs stored at -80 C, gave rise to the unsorted libraries. This CDR3 is 14 amino acids long. Germline-derived CDR1 and CDR2 are DFQATT and SNEGSKA (reference sequence). V was pared by 3 bases and J by 0 bases, with 4 bases of the junction left unmatched.

V usage is TRBV20-1 and J usage is TRBJ2-7; 8 bases align to TRBD2. Sample: PBMCs. The clonotype comes from a man in his 60s in good health. As DNA, the CDR3 is TGCAGTGCTAGGTCGGGAGGGGGCTCCTACGAGCAGTACTTC. Its protein is CSARSGGGSYEQYF.